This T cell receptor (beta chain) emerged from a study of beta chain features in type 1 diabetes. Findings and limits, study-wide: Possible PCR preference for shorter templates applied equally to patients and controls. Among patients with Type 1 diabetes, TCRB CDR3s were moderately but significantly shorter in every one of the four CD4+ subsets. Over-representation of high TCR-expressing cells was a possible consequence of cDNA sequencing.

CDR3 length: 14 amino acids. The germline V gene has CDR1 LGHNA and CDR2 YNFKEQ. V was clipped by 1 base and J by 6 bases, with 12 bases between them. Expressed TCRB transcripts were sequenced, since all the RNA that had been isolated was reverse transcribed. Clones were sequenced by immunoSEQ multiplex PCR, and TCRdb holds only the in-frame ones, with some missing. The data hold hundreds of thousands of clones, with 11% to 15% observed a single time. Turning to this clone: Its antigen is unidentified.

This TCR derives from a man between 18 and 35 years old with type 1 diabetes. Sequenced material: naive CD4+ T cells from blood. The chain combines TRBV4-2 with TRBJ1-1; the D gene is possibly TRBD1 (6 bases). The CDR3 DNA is TGTGCCAGCAGCCAAGGCCCCGGGGGCCCTGAAGCTTTCTTT. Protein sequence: CASSQGPGGPEAFF.